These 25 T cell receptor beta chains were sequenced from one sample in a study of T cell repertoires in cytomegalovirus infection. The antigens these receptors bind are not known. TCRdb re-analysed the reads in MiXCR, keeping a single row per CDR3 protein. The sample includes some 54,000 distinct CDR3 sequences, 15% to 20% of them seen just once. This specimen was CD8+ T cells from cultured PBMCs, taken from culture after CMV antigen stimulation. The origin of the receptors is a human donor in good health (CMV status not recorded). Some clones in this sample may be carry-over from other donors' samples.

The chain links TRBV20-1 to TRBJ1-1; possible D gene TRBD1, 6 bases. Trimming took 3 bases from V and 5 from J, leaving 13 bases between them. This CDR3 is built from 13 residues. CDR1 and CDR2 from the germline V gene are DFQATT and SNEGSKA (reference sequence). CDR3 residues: CSASLGGRTEAFF. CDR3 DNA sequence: TGCAGTGCTAGTTTAGGGGGGCGTACTGAAGCTTTCTTT.

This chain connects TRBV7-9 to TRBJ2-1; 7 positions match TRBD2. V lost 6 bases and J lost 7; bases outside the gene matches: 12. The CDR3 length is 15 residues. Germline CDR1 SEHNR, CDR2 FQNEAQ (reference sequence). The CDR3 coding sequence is TGTGCCAGCAGATTCGAGGGAGGGATAAAAAATGAGCAGTTCTTC. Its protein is CASRFEGGIKNEQFF. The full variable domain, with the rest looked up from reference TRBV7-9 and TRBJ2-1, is DTGVSQNPRHKITKRGQNVTFRCDPISEHNRLYWYRQTLGQGPEFLTYFQNEAQLEKSRLLSDRFSAERPKGSFSTLEIQRTEQGDSAMYLCASRFEGGIKNEQFFGPGTRLTVL.

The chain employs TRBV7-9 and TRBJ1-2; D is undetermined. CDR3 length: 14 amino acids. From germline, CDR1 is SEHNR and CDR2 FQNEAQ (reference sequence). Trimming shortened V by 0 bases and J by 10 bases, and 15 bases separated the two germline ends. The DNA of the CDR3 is TGTGCCAGCAGCTTAGCTACGGTCGCCAGGTACTACACCTTC. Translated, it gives CASSLATVARYYTF.

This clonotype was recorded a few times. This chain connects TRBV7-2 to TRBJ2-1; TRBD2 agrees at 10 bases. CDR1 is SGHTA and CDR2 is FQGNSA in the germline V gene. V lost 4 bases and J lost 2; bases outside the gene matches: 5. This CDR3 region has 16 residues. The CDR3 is CASSWASGGTYNEQFF. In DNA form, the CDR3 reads TGTGCCAGCAGCTGGGCTAGCGGGGGAACCTACAATGAGCAGTTCTTC.

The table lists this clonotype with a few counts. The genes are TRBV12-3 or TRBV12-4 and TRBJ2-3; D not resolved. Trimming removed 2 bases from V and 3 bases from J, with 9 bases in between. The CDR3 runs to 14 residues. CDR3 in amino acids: CASSLISGTDTQYF. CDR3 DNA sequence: TGTGCCAGCAGTTTAATCAGTGGGACAGATACGCAGTATTTT.

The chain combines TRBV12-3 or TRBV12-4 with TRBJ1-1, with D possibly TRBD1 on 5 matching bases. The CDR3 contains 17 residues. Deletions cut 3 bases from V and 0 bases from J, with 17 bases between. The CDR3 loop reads CASSFWQDIGMNTEAFF. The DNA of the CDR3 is TGTGCCAGCAGTTTTTGGCAGGACATCGGAATGAACACTGAAGCTTTCTTT.

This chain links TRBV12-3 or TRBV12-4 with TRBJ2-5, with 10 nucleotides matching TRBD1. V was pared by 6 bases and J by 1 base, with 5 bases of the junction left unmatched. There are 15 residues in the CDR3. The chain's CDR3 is CASRPGQGIQETQYF. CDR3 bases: TGTGCCAGCAGACCGGGACAGGGGATCCAAGAGACCCAGTACTTC.

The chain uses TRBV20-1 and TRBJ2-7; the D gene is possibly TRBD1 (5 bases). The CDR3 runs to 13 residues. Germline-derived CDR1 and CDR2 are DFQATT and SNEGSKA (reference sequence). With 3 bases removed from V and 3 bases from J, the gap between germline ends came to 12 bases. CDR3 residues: CSASDRGHYEQYF. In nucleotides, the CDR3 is TGCAGTGCTAGCGATCGAGGACACTACGAGCAGTACTTC.

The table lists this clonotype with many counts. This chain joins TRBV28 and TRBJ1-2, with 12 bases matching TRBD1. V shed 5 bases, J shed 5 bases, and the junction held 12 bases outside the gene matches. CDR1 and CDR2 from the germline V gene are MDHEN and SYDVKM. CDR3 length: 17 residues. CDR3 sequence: CASSTGTGGVLKYGYTF. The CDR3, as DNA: TGTGCCAGCAGTACTGGGACAGGGGGCGTCTTAAAGTATGGCTACACCTTC.

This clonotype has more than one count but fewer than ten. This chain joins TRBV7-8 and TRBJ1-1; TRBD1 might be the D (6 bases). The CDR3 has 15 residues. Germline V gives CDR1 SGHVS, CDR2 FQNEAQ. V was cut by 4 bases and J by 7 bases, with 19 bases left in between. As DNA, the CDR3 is TGTGCCAGCAGCTCCGGGACACCCCTGAATCATGAAGCTTTCTTT. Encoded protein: CASSSGTPLNHEAFF.

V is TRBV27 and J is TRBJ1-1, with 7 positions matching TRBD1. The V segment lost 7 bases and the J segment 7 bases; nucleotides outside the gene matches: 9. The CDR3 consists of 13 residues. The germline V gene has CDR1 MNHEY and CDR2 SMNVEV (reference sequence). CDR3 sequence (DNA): TGTGCCAGCAAGGGACAGAAATATAGTGAAGCTTTCTTT. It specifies CASKGQKYSEAFF.

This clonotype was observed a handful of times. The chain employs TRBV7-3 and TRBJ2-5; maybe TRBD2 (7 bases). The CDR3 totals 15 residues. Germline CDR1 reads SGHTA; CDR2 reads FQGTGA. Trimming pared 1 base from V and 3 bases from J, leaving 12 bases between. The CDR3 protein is CASSLSGGREETQYF. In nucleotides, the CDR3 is TGTGCCAGCAGCTTAAGCGGGGGCCGCGAAGAGACCCAGTACTTC.

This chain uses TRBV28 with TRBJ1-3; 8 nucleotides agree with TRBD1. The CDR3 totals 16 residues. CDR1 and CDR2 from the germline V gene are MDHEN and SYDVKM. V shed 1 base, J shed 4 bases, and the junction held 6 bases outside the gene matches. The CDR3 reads CASSLYRGEAGNTIYF. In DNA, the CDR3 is TGTGCCAGCAGTTTATACAGGGGGGAGGCCGGAAACACCATATATTTT.

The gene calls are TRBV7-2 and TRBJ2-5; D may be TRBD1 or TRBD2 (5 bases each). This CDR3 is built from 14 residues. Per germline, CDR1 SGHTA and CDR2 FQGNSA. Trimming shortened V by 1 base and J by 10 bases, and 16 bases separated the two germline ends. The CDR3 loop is CASSLDERPRGQYF. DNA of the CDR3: TGTGCCAGCAGCTTAGATGAGCGACCGAGGGGCCAGTACTTC.

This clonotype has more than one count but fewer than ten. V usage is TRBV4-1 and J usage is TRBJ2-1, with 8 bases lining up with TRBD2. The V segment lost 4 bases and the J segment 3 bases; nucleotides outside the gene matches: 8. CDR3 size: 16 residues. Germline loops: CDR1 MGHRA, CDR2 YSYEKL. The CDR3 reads CASSPTGSGDYNEQFF. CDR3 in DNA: TGCGCCAGCAGCCCGACAGGTAGCGGGGACTACAATGAGCAGTTCTTC.

The CDR3 protein is CASSEDRGREQFF. The CDR3 coding sequence is TGTGCCAGCAGTGAAGATCGGGGGAGGGAGCAGTTCTTC. The genes are TRBV6-1 and TRBJ2-1; tentative D call: TRBD2 (6 bases). Germline V lookup: CDR1 MNHNS, CDR2 SASEGT. Trimming pared 1 base from V and 10 bases from J, leaving 11 bases between. The CDR3 is made up of 13 amino acids.

The CDR3 nucleotides are TGTGCCTGGACAGGGATGGGCGAAAAACTGTTTTTT. It yields the protein CAWTGMGEKLFF. The rearrangement uses TRBV30 and TRBJ1-4, with a weak D call TRBD1 (5 bases). The V end lost 4 bases, the J end lost 8 bases, and 11 bases lay between the germline ends. The CDR3 is 12 amino acids. From germline, CDR1 is GTSNPN and CDR2 SVGIG (reference sequence).

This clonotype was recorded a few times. The CDR3 coding sequence is TGTGCCAGCAGTATATCAAAAGCCTACGAGCAGTACTTC. Translated: CASSISKAYEQYF. The J gene is TRBJ2-7, the V gene TRBV11-2; D remains ambiguous. V gave up 6 bases and J gave up 2 bases, with 11 bases separating them. This CDR3 contains 13 residues. Germline V gives CDR1 SGHAT, CDR2 FQNNGV.

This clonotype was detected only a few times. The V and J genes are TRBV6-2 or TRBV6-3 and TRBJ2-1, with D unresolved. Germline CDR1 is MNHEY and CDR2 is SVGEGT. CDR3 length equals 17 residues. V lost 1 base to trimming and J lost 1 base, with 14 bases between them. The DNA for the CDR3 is TGTGCCAGCAGTTACTTCCGGCCCCCTAGGTCCTACAATGAGCAGTTCTTC. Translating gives CASSYFRPPRSYNEQFF.

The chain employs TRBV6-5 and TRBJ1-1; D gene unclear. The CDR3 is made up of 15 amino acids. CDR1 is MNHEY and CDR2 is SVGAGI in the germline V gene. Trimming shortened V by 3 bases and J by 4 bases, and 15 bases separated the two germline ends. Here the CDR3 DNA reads TGTGCCAGCAGTTATCTTTATGGGGTTGGCACTGAAGCTTTCTTT. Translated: CASSYLYGVGTEAFF.

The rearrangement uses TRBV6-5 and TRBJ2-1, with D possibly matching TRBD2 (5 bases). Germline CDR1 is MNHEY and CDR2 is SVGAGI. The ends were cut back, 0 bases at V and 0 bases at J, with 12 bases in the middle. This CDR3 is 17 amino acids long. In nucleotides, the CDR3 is TGTGCCAGCAGTTACTCGAGGGTCCAGAGCTCCTACAATGAGCAGTTCTTC. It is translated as CASSYSRVQSSYNEQFF.

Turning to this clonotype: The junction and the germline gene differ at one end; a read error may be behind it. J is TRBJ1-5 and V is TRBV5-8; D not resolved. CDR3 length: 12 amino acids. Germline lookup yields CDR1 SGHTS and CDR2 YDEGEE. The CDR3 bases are TGTGCCAGCAGCTTATATGACCGGGCCTTGGATTTT. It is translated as CASSLYDRALDF.

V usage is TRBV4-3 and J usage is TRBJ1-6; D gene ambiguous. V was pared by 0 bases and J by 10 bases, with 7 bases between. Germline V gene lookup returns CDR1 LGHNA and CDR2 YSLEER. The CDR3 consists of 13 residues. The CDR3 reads CASSQEWGSPLHF. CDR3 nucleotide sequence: TGCGCCAGCAGCCAAGAATGGGGATCACCCCTCCACTTT.

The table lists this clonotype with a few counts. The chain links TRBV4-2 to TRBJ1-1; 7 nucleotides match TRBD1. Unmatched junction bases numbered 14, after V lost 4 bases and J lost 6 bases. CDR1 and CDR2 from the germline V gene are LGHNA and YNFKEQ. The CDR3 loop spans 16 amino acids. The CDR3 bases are TGTGCCAGCAGCCTATATTCGACAGGGATGAAGGCTGAAGCTTTCTTT. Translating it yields CASSLYSTGMKAEAFF.

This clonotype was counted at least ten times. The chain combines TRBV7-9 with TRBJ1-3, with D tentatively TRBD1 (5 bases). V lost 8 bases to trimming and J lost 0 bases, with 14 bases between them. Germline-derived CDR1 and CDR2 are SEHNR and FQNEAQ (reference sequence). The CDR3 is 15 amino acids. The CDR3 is CASGTRGTSGNTIYF. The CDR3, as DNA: TGTGCCAGCGGGACCCGGGGGACCTCTGGAAACACCATATATTTT.